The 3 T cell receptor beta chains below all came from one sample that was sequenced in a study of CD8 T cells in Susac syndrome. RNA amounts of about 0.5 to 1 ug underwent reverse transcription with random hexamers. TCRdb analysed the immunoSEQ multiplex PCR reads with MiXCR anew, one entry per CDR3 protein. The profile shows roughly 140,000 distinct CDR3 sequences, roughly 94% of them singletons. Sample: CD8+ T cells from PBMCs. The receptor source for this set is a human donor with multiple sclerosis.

This CDR3 reads CASSQSWTGRIYQPQHF. CDR3 DNA: TGCGCCAGCAGTCAATCCTGGACAGGGCGGATCTATCAGCCCCAGCATTTT. The chain joins TRBV23-1 to TRBJ1-5, with 8 nucleotides matching TRBD1. TRBV23-1 carries the ORF label, with uncertain function. This CDR3 contains 17 residues. V dropped 0 bases and J dropped 5; count of bases not matched to a gene: 9.

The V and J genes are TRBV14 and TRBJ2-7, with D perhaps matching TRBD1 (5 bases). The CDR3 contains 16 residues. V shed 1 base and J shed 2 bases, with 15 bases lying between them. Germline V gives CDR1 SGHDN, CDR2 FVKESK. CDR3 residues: CASSQGAARAAYEQYF. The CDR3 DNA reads TGTGCCAGCAGCCAAGGGGCGGCCAGGGCAGCCTACGAGCAGTACTTC.

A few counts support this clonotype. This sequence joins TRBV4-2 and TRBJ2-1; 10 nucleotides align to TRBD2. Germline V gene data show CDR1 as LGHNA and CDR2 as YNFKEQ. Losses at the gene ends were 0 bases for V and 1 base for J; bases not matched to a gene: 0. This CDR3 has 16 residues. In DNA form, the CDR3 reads TGTGCCAGCAGCCAAGAAGCGGGGGGGTCCTACAATGAGCAGTTCTTC. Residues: CASSQEAGGSYNEQFF.